This passage covers 8 T cell receptor beta chains from one sample sequenced in a study of blood T cell repertoires in COVID-19. Here immunoSEQ multiplex PCR was the method, and the copy in TCRdb shows in-frame clones only, minus some. The repertoire holds around 130,000 clones, with 88% as singletons. The material sequenced was peripheral blood. These receptors were taken from a man between 65 and 80 years old with active COVID-19.

The V gene is TRBV4-1, the J gene TRBJ2-5; no clear D. Germline values: CDR1 MGHRA, CDR2 YSYEKL. Trimming pared 0 bases from V and 4 bases from J, leaving 12 bases between. CDR3 length equals 15 residues. The CDR3 DNA follows: TGCGCCAGCAGCCAAGAATGGCCTCCCCCAGAGACCCAGTACTTC. It yields the protein CASSQEWPPPETQYF.

This sequence joins TRBV5-1 and TRBJ1-1; D ambiguous. The V end lost 3 bases, the J end lost 8 bases, and 14 bases lay between the germline ends. Germline V lookup: CDR1 SGHRS, CDR2 YFSETQ. This CDR3 contains 13 residues. The CDR3, as DNA: TGCGCCAGCAGCTCGGGAGGGCGAAACGAAGCTTTCTTT. Protein: CASSSGGRNEAFF.

DNA of the CDR3: TGTGCCACCGAACTAGGGGGGGGGCTCGGCAATCAGCCCCAGCATTTT. This sequence encodes CATELGGGLGNQPQHF. The chain employs TRBV19 and TRBJ1-5; possibly TRBD1 for D (6 bases). The CDR3 runs to 16 residues. The V gene lost 10 bases and the J gene lost 2 bases, with 21 bases spanning the gap. CDR1 and CDR2 from the germline V gene are LNHDA and SQIVND (reference sequence). The entire variable domain, with the rest obtained from reference TRBV19 and TRBJ1-5, is as follows: DGGITQSPKYLFRKEGQNVTLSCEQNLNHDAMYWYRQDPGQGLRLIYYSQIVNDFQKGDIAEGYSVSREKKESFPLTVTSAQKNPTAFYLCATELGGGLGNQPQHFGDGTRLSIL.

This clone appeared once. V is TRBV19 and J is TRBJ1-5, with D uncertain. The CDR3 totals 15 residues. V was clipped by 3 bases and J by 4 bases, with 13 bases between them. CDR1 is LNHDA and CDR2 is SQIVND in the germline V gene (reference sequence). CDR3 in DNA: TGTGCCAGTAGTATCGTTTCTTCGGGAAATCAGCCCCAGCATTTT. Protein sequence: CASSIVSSGNQPQHF. The complete variable domain, with remaining parts taken from reference TRBV19 and TRBJ1-5, reads DGGITQSPKYLFRKEGQNVTLSCEQNLNHDAMYWYRQDPGQGLRLIYYSQIVNDFQKGDIAEGYSVSREKKESFPLTVTSAQKNPTAFYLCASSIVSSGNQPQHFGDGTRLSIL.

The J gene is TRBJ1-1, the V gene TRBV27; D not resolved. Looked up from germline, CDR1 is MNHEY and CDR2 is SMNVEV (reference sequence). V gave up 6 bases and J gave up 8 bases, with 19 bases separating them. This CDR3 region has 14 residues. The CDR3 DNA is TGTGCCAGCAGCCCTTCAGGTAGGTCCGGAGAAGCTTTCTTT. Its translation: CASSPSGRSGEAFF.

The chain uses TRBV28 and TRBJ2-7, with a weak D call TRBD2 (5 bases). CDR1 and CDR2 (germline): MDHEN, SYDVKM. V shed 8 bases and J shed 3 bases, with 11 bases lying between them. The CDR3 totals 12 residues. The CDR3 DNA is TGTGCCAGCCTCGGGAATAACTACGAGCAGTACTTC. Protein sequence: CASLGNNYEQYF.

The V gene is TRBV30, the J gene TRBJ2-1; TRBD2 agrees at 9 bases. The CDR3 has 15 residues. The trim removed 3 bases at V and 8 bases at J, leaving 11 bases unmatched. Germline CDR1 and CDR2: GTSNPN and SVGIG (reference sequence). The CDR3 is CAWRDIAGVDYEQFF. DNA of the CDR3: TGTGCCTGGAGGGATATAGCGGGAGTGGATTATGAGCAGTTCTTC.

The chain recombines TRBV18 with TRBJ2-1, with a tentative D call TRBD2 (5 bases). Germline V gene data show CDR1 as KGHSH and CDR2 as LQKENI. CDR3 length: 15 residues. Trimming cost V 5 bases and J 5 bases, with 16 bases left between them. The CDR3 DNA follows: TGTGCCAGCTCATCGGACGGACTCCTAAACAATGAGCAGTTCTTC. This translates into CASSSDGLLNNEQFF.